One and the same sample provided the 10 T cell receptor beta chains below, sequenced in a study of neurological immune-mediated disorders. MiXCR, run by TCRdb on the 5' RACE reads, gives a single entry per CDR3 protein. The table has around 50,000 distinct CDR3 sequences, around 3.5% seen once. Input material: PBMCs. The receptors were gathered from a woman aged 25 to 39 with multiple sclerosis.

This clonotype showed up many times. The V call is TRBV6-5, the J call TRBJ2-7; the D call may be TRBD1 or TRBD2 (5 bases each). The germline CDR1 and CDR2 sequences are MNHEY and SVGAGI. V lost 8 bases and J 6 bases, leaving 20 bases between the germline ends. The length of the CDR3 is 14 residues. CDR3 sequence: CASSPQGGPLEQYF. CDR3 nucleotide sequence: TGTGCCAGCTCCCCCCAGGGCGGGCCCCTCGAGCAGTACTTC.

This clonotype was recorded at least ten times. This sequence joins TRBV12-3 or TRBV12-4 and TRBJ1-2; the D is unclear. The CDR3 runs 13 residues. V was shortened by 3 bases and J by 5 bases, with 10 bases between the two germline ends. DNA of the CDR3: TGTGCCAGCAGTTTTAACCTTCCTTATGGCTACACCTTC. This encodes CASSFNLPYGYTF.

This clonotype was found many times. The chain links TRBV28 to TRBJ2-7; unclear D gene. The CDR3 runs 17 residues. Germline lookup yields CDR1 MDHEN and CDR2 SYDVKM. Trimming took 5 bases from V and 0 from J, leaving 20 bases between them. CDR3 DNA: TGTGCCAGCAGTCCCCCGGCGAGTGTCAGACTCTCCTACGAGCAGTACTTC. This translates into CASSPPASVRLSYEQYF.

This clonotype was seen ten or more times. V and J are TRBV4-1 and TRBJ1-1; D not certain. The CDR3 contains 14 residues. CDR1 is MGHRA, CDR2 YSYEKL, per germline. Trimming pared 1 base from V and 5 bases from J, leaving 11 bases between. This CDR3 is CASSQAHQGTEAFF. The CDR3 DNA reads as TGCGCCAGCAGCCAAGCCCATCAAGGGACTGAAGCTTTCTTT.

This clonotype was counted only a few times. The V call is TRBV20-1, the J call TRBJ2-7, with a tentative D call TRBD2 (6 bases). Looked up from germline, CDR1 is DFQATT and CDR2 is SNEGSKA (reference sequence). There are 17 residues in the CDR3. Deletions cut 1 base from V and 5 bases from J, with 24 bases between. DNA of the CDR3: TGCAGTGCTAGAGGACGATCCGGGGGAGGCGATGGGGACGAGCAGTACTTC. Protein product: CSARGRSGGGDGDEQYF.

CDR3 protein: CASNMFEGEETQYF. The CDR3 bases are TGTGCCAGCAACATGTTTGAAGGGGAAGAGACCCAGTACTTC. The chain links TRBV6-1 to TRBJ2-5; D is perhaps TRBD1 (5 bases). Per the germline V gene, CDR1 is MNHNS and CDR2 is SASEGT. CDR3 size: 14 residues. Trimming removed 7 bases from V and 3 bases from J, with 15 bases in between.

This clonotype has a handful of counts. The CDR3 DNA reads as TGTGCCAGCAGGCCACAGGGGGCGATCGATACGCAGTATTTT. Translating it yields CASRPQGAIDTQYF. The rearrangement joins TRBV6-2 or TRBV6-3 to TRBJ2-3; 9 nucleotides agree with TRBD1. Per germline, CDR1 MNHEY and CDR2 SVGEGT. Trimming took 6 bases from V and 6 from J; bases not matched to a gene: 7. The CDR3 loop spans 14 amino acids.

This clonotype showed up many times. This rearrangement joins TRBV15 to TRBJ2-3; a possible D gene is TRBD2 (5 bases). The CDR3 length is 12 residues. In germline, CDR1 is LNHNV, CDR2 YYDKDF (reference sequence). Trimming stripped 5 bases from V and 3 bases from J, with 6 bases between. CDR3 residues: CATSVATDTQYF. The CDR3 region has the DNA TGTGCCACCAGCGTAGCGACAGATACGCAGTATTTT.

This clonotype has at least ten counts. The chain combines TRBV20-1 with TRBJ2-5; tentatively, D is TRBD1 or TRBD2 (7 bases each). CDR1 is DFQATT and CDR2 is SNEGSKA in the germline V gene (reference sequence). CDR3 length: 14 residues. The CDR3 sequence is CTPGGASVSETQYF. In DNA form, the CDR3 reads TGCACTCCAGGGGGGGCTAGCGTTTCGGAGACCCAGTACTTC.

This clonotype was counted ten times or more. CDR3 nucleotides: TGTGCCAGCAGTTTACGGCAGGGCGGGGAAAAACTGTTTTTT. Translated, it gives CASSLRQGGEKLFF. V is TRBV12-3 or TRBV12-4 and J is TRBJ1-4; possibly TRBD1 for D (5 bases). Trimming cost V 2 bases and J 8 bases, with 12 bases left between them. The CDR3 is made up of 14 amino acids.